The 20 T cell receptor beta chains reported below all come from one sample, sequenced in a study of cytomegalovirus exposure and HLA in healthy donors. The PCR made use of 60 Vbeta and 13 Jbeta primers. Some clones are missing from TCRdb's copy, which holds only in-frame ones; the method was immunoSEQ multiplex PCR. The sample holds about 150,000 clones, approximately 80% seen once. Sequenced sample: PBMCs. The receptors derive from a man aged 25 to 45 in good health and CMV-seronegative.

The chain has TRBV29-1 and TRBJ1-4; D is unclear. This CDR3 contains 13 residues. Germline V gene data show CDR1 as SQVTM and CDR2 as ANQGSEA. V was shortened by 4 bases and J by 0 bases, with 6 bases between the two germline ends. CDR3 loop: CSVARATNEKLFF. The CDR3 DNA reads TGCAGCGTTGCCCGGGCAACTAATGAAAAACTGTTTTTT.

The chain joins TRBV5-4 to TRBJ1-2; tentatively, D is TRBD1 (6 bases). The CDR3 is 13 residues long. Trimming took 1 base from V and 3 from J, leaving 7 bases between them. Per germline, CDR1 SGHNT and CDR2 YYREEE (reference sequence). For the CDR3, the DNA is TGTGCCAGCAGCTTGAAGGGGGACTATGGCTACACCTTC. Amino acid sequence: CASSLKGDYGYTF.

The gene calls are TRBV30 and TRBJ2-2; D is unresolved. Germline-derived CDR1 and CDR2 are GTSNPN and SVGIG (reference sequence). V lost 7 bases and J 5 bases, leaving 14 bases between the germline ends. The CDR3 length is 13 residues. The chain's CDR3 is CALDFHKTGELFF. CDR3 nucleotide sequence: TGTGCCTTAGACTTCCATAAGACCGGGGAGCTGTTTTTT.

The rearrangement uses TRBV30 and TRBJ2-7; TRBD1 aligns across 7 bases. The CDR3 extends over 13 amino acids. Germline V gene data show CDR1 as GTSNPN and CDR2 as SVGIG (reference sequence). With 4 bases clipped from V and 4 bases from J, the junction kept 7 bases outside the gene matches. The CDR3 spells CAWMDRFVYEQYF. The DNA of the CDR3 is TGTGCCTGGATGGACAGGTTCGTGTACGAGCAGTACTTC. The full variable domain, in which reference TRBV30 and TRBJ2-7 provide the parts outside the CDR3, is SQTIHQWPATLVQPVGSPLSLECTVEGTSNPNLYWYRQAAGRGLQLLFYSVGIGQISSEVPQNLSASRPQDRQFILSSKKLLLSDSGFYLCAWMDRFVYEQYFGPGTRLTVT.

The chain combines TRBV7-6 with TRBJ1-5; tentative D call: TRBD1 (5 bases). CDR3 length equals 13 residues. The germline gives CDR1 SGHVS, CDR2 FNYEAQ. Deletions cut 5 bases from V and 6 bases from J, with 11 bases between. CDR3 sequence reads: CASSPGLGQPQHF. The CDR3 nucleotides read TGTGCCAGCAGCCCAGGGCTAGGTCAGCCCCAGCATTTT.

The CDR3 here is CASSSRGRWTEAFF. The CDR3 DNA reads TGTGCCAGCAGTTCCAGGGGGCGGTGGACTGAAGCTTTCTTT. V usage is TRBV27 and J usage is TRBJ1-1; 8 bases line up with TRBD1. The ends lost 4 bases at V and 5 bases at J; junction bases unmatched: 6. The CDR3 consists of 14 residues. The germline V gene encodes CDR1 MNHEY and CDR2 SMNVEV (reference sequence).

The CDR3 coding sequence is TGTGCCTGGAGTGTAGCGTCCTCGCAGTTCTTC. Its translation is CAWSVASSQFF. The chain recombines TRBV30 with TRBJ2-1; D gene unclear. Germline CDR1 reads GTSNPN; CDR2 reads SVGIG (reference sequence). Trimming shortened V by 0 bases and J by 12 bases, and 9 bases separated the two germline ends. This CDR3 is 11 amino acids long.

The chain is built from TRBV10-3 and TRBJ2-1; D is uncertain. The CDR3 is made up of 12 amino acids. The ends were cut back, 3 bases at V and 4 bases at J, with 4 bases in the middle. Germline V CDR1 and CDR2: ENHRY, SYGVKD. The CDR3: CAISDQYNEQFF. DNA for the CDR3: TGTGCCATCAGTGATCAGTACAATGAGCAGTTCTTC.

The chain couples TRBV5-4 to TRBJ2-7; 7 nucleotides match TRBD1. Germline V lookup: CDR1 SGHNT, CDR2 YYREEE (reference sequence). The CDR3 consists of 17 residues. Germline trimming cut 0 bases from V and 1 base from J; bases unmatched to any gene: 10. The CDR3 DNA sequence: TGTGCCAGCAGCTTGGCTTGGGGGACAGCGAATTCCTACGAGCAGTACTTC. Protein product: CASSLAWGTANSYEQYF.

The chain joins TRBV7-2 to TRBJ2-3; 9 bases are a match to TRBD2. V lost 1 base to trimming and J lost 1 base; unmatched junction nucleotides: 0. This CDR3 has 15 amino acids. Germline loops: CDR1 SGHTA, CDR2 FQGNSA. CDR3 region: CASSLGLAGTDTQYF. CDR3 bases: TGTGCCAGCAGCTTAGGACTAGCGGGCACAGATACGCAGTATTTT.

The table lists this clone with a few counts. This CDR3 reads CASGEGVGTDTQYF. The CDR3 region has the DNA TGCGCCAGCGGCGAGGGAGTGGGCACAGATACGCAGTATTTT. The V call is TRBV5-1, the J call TRBJ2-3; perhaps TRBD2 as D (5 bases). Trimming left V 7 bases short and J 1 base short, with 13 bases between. This CDR3 region has 14 residues. CDR1 is SGHRS and CDR2 is YFSETQ in the germline V gene.

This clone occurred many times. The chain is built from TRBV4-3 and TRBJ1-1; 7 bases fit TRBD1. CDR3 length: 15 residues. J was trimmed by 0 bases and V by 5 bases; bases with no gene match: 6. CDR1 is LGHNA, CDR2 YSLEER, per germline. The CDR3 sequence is CASSSHRGLNTEAFF. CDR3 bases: TGCGCCAGCAGCTCACACAGGGGCCTGAACACTGAAGCTTTCTTT.

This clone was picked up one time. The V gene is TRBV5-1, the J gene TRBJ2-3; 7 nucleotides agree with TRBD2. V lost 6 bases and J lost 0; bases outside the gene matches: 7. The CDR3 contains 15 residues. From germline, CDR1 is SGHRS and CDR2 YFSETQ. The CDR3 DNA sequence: TGCGCCAGCACTCTGCGGGGGAGTAGCACAGATACGCAGTATTTT. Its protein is CASTLRGSSTDTQYF.

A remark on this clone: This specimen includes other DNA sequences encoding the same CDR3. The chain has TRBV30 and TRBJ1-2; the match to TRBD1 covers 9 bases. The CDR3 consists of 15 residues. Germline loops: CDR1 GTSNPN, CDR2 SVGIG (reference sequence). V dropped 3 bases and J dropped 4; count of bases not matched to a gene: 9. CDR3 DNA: TGTGCCTGGAGAGACACAGGGGGCGCCTTCTATGGCTACACCTTC. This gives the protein CAWRDTGGAFYGYTF.

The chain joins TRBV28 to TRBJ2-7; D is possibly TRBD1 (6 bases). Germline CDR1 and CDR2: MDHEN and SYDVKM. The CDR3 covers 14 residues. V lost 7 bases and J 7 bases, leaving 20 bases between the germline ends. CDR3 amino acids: CASTPGRKRGEQYF. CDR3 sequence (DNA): TGTGCCAGCACTCCCGGGCGGAAAAGGGGGGAGCAGTACTTC.

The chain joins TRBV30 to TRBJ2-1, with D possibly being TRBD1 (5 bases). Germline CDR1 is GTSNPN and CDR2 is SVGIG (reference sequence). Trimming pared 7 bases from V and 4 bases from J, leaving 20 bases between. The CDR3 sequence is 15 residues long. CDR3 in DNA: TGTGCCTACGGCCCGGACACGCTCCTTTACAATGAGCAGTTCTTC. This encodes CAYGPDTLLYNEQFF.

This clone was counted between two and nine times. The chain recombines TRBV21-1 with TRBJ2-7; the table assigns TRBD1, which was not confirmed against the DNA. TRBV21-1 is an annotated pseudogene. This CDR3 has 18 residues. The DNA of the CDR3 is TGTGCCAGCAGCCCCCCTAGGGGACTCGGGACAGGGTCCTACGAGCAGTACTTC. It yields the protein CASSPPRGLGTGSYEQYF.

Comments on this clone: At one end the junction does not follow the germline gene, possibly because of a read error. Here the CDR3 reads CASSPDQGDRSPTPF. As DNA, the CDR3 is TGTGCCAGCAGCCCCGACCAAGGGGACAGGTCTCCAACCCCCTTC. The chain employs TRBV7-9 and TRBJ1-2; 8 nucleotides line up with TRBD1. Germline V CDR1 and CDR2: SEHNR, FQNEAQ (reference sequence). This CDR3 spans 15 amino acids. Together with reference TRBV7-9 and TRBJ1-2, the CDR3 gives the full variable domain: DTGVSQNPRHKITKRGQNVTFRCDPISEHNRLYWYRQTLGQGPEFLTYFQNEAQLEKSRLLSDRFSAERPKGSFSTLEIQRTEQGDSAMYLCASSPDQGDRSPTPFGSGTRLTVV.

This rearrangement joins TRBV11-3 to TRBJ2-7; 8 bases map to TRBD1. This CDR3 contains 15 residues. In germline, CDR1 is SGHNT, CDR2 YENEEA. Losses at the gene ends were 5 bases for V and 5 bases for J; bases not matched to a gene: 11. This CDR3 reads CASSAGQGPANEQYF. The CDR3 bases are TGTGCCAGCAGCGCCGGACAGGGACCGGCTAACGAGCAGTACTTC.

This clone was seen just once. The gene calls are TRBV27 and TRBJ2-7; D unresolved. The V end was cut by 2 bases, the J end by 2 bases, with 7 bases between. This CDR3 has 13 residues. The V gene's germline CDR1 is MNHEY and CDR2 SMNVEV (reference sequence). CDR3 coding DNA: TGTGCCAGCAGTTTAGGTAGAACCTACGAGCAGTACTTC. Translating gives CASSLGRTYEQYF.